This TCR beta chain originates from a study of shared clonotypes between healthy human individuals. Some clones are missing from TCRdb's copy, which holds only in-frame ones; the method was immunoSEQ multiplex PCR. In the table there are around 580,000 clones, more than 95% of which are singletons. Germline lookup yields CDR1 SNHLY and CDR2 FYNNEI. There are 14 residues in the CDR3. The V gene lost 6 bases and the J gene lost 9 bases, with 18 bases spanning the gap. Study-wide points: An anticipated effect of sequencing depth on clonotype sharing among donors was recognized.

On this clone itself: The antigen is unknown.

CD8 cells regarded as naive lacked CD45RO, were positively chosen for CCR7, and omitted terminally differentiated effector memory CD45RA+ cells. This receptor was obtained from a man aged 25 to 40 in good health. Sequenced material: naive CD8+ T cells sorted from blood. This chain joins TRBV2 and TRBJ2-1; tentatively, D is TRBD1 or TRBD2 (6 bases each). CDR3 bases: TGTGCCAGCAGGGGGGGCGCAAGCCGTTTTGAGCAGTTCTTC. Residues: CASRGGASRFEQFF. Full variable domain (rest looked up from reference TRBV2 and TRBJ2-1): EPEVTQTPSHQVTQMGQEVILRCVPISNHLYFYWYRQILGQKVEFLVSFYNNEISEKSEIFDDQFSVERPDGSNFTLKIRSTKLEDSAMYFCASRGGASRFEQFFGPGTRLTVL.